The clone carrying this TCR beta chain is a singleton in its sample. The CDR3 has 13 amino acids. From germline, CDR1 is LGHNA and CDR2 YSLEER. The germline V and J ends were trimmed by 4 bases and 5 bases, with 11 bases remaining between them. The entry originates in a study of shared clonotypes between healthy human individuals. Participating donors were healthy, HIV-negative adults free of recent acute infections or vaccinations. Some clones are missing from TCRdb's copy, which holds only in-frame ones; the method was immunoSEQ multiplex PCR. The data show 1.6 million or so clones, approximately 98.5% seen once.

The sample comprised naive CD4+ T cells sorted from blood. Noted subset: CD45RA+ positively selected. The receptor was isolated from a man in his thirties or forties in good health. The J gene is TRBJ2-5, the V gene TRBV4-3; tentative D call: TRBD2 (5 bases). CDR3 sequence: CASSLVPGETQYF. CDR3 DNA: TGCGCCAGCAGCCTCGTCCCGGGGGAGACCCAGTACTTC.